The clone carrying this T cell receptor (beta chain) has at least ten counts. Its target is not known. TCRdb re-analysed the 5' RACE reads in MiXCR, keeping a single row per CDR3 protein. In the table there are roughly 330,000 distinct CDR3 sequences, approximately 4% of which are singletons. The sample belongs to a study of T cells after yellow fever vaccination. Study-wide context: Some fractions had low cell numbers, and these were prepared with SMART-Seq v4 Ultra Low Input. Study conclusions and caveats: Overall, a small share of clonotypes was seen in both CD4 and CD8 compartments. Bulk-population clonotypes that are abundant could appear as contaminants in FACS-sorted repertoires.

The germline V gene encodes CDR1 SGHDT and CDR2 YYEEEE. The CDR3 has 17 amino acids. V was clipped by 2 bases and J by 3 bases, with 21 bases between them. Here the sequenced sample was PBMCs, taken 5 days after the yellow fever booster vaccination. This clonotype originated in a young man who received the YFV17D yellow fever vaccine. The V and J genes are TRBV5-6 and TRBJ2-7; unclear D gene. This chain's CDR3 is CASSFFTLTPMGYEQYV. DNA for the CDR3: TGTGCCAGCAGCTTTTTTACGTTGACACCGATGGGCTACGAGCAGTACGTC.